The T cell receptor beta chain under discussion was sequenced for a study of cytotoxic CD8 clonotypes in ibrutinib-treated CLL. General observations from the study: Under therapy, public clonotypes either contracted or stayed stable, and they were uncommon.

The CDR3 contains 14 residues. Around 2 micrograms of genomic DNA from cryopreserved PBMCs went into TCR beta libraries. Regarding this clone: The antigen remains undetermined.

The assay was immunoSEQ multiplex PCR, and TCRdb's table has in-frame clones only and misses some. This table holds about 270,000 clones, 76% found once. The rearrangement joins TRBV21-1 to TRBJ1-2; the table's D call TRBD1 went unverified against the DNA. TRBV21-1 is a known pseudogene. The sequence was obtained from a human donor with chronic lymphocytic leukemia. Specimen: PBMCs, collected at disease progression, from a patient treated with ibrutinib. CDR3 sequence reads: CASSKQRQGNGYTF. The DNA for the CDR3 is TGTGCCAGCAGCAAACAGCGACAGGGTAATGGCTACACCTTC.